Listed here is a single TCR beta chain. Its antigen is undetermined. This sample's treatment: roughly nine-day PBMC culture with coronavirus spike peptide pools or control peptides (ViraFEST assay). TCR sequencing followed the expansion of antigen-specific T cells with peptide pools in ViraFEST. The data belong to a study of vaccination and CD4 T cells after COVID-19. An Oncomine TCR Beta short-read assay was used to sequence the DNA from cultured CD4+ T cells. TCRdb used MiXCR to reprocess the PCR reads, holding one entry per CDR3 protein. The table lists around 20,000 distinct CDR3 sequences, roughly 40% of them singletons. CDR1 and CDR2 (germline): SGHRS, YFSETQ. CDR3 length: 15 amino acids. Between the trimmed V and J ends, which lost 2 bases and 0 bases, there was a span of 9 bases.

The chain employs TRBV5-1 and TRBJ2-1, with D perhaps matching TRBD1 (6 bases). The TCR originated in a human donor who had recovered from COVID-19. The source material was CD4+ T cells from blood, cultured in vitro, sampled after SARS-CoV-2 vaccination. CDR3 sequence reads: CASSFGQSSYNEQFF. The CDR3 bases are TGCGCCAGCAGCTTTGGACAGAGCTCCTACAATGAGCAGTTCTTC.